This is a list of T cell receptor beta chains from one sample in a study of CD4 T cells in relation to SARS-CoV-2 and coronaviruses. Repertoires were generated with immunoSEQ multiplex PCR, while TCRdb's copy carries only in-frame clones and drops some. The sample yields roughly 17,000 clones, approximately 80% seen once. These receptors' antigens are unknown. The sample comprised CD4+ T cells from PBMCs, cultured in vitro. The receptor source for this set is a human donor in good health. Each CDR3 is given with its conserved first and last residue. D genes are given only for firm matches. The size of a clone is reported for some rows only, either as once, few or many, or as a class for expanded clones.

j_call clone_size d_call cdr3_length v_call cdr3_aa cdr3_nt
TRBJ2-7 . . 15 TRBV6-1 CASSEGFEHLYEQYF TGTGCCAGCAGTGAAGGGTTCGAACACTTGTACGAGCAGTACTTC
TRBJ1-1 . . 13 TRBV12-5 CASGPLWGTEAFF TGTGCTAGTGGCCCCTTGTGGGGCACTGAAGCTTTCTTT
TRBJ2-1 . TRBD1 16 TRBV28 CASSPSGTVAYNEQFF TGTGCCAGCAGCCCCTCCGGGACAGTTGCGTACAATGAGCAGTTCTTC
TRBJ2-3 . . 16 TRBV3-1/TRBV3-2 CASSQDLRDRTDTQYF TGTGCCAGCAGCCAAGACCTACGGGACCGCACAGATACGCAGTATTTT
TRBJ2-7 . . 13 TRBV18 CASSPDGSYEQYF TGTGCCAGCTCACCCGACGGATCCTACGAGCAGTACTTC
TRBJ1-1 . . 16 TRBV30 CAWSVIRLGAGVKAFF TGTGCCTGGAGTGTAATCAGGCTGGGGGCAGGGGTGAAAGCTTTCTTT
TRBJ2-2 . TRBD1 18 TRBV5-1 CASSLGWTGGPWSGELFF TGCGCCAGCAGCTTGGGGTGGACAGGGGGCCCCTGGTCCGGGGAGCTGTTTTTT
TRBJ1-5 . . 13 TRBV5-1 CASSSTGNQPQHF TGCGCCAGCAGCTCGACAGGTAATCAGCCCCAGCATTTT
TRBJ1-1 . TRBD1 10 TRBV2 CASKTGWAFF TGTGCCAGCAAGACAGGGTGGGCTTTCTTT
TRBJ2-7 . . 14 TRBV10-3 CAISEEGRAYEQYF TGTGCCATCAGTGAGGAGGGGAGAGCCTACGAGCAGTACTTC
TRBJ1-6 . . 12 TRBV2 CASREVDSPLHF TGTGCCAGCAGGGAAGTTGATTCACCCCTCCACTTT
TRBJ2-1 . TRBD1 14 TRBV6-6 CASRNDRVDNEQFF TGTGCCAGCAGGAATGACAGGGTTGACAATGAGCAGTTCTTC
TRBJ2-1 . . 11 TRBV24-1 CATSYRNEQFF TGTGCCACCAGTTATAGGAACGAGCAGTTCTTC
TRBJ1-5 . . 16 TRBV19 CASTGGHWERNQPQHF TGTGCCAGCACCGGGGGCCATTGGGAGCGCAATCAGCCCCAGCATTTT
TRBJ2-1 . TRBD2 15 TRBV2 CASSESAGGPDEQFF TGTGCCAGCAGTGAGTCAGCGGGAGGGCCCGATGAGCAGTTCTTC
TRBJ2-5 . . 16 TRBV12-5 CASGLVLRGGQETQYF TGTGCTAGTGGTTTGGTACTTCGGGGCGGCCAAGAGACCCAGTACTTC
TRBJ2-7 few . 14 TRBV10-1 CASSPQGKRGEQYF TGCGCCAGCAGTCCCCAGGGGAAGAGAGGCGAGCAGTACTTC
TRBJ1-4 few . 13 TRBV10-3 CAIKDNGGEKLFF TGTGCCATAAAGGACAACGGTGGGGAAAAACTGTTTTTT
TRBJ2-1 . . 14 TRBV5-4 CASSQKTSYDEQFF TGTGCCAGCAGCCAGAAAACTAGTTACGATGAGCAGTTCTTC
TRBJ1-6 . . 13 TRBV6-5 CASSYGRYSPLHF TGTGCCAGCAGTTACGGCCGCTATTCACCCCTCCACTTT
TRBJ1-5 . . 13 TRBV3-1/TRBV3-2 CASSQQTDQPQHF TGTGCCAGCAGCCAACAGACGGATCAGCCCCAGCATTTT
TRBJ2-5 . . 12 TRBV11-2 CASSTGEETQYF TGTGCCAGCAGTACAGGAGAAGAGACCCAGTACTTC
TRBJ1-2 . . 14 TRBV29-1 CSVEDWGRYYGYTF TGCAGCGTTGAAGATTGGGGCAGATACTATGGCTACACCTTC
TRBJ2-7 once TRBD1 15 TRBV5-6 CASSSWDRGLYEQYF TGTGCCAGCAGCTCCTGGGACAGGGGGCTGTACGAGCAGTACTTC
TRBJ2-1 . TRBD2 17 TRBV7-8 CASSLLLREGQENEQFF TGTGCCAGCAGCTTACTGTTGCGGGAGGGCCAGGAAAATGAGCAGTTCTTC
TRBJ1-2 . TRBD1 15 TRBV7-9 CASDYTTGIMGGYTF TGTGCCAGCGACTACACGACAGGGATTATGGGTGGCTACACCTTC
TRBJ2-7 few TRBD2 18 TRBV3-1/TRBV3-2 CASSHLGARGLGTHEQYF TGTGCCAGCAGCCACCTGGGGGCTCGGGGACTAGGGACCCACGAGCAGTACTTC
TRBJ2-5 . TRBD1 14 TRBV5-1 CASSLGDRGTAQYF TGCGCCAGCAGCTTGGGGGACAGGGGTACGGCCCAGTACTTC
TRBJ2-6 . . 15 TRBV3-1/TRBV3-2 CASSQRGSGANVLTF TGTGCCAGCAGCCAAAGGGGTTCTGGGGCCAACGTCCTGACTTTC
TRBJ1-2 few . 12 TRBV30 CACAGRPYGYTF TGTGCCTGTGCAGGGAGGCCCTATGGCTACACCTTC
TRBJ2-7 few . 16 TRBV21-1 CASSSLAGTDPYEQYF TGTGCCAGCAGCAGCCTTGCCGGGACAGACCCCTACGAGCAGTACTTC
TRBJ2-3 . . 17 TRBV18 CASRLPRVRGSTDTQYF TGTGCCAGCCGACTACCGCGGGTTCGGGGTAGCACAGATACGCAGTATTTT
TRBJ1-3 . . 16 TRBV2 CASSEQTFLSGNTIYF TGTGCCAGCAGTGAACAGACCTTTCTCTCTGGAAACACCATATATTTT
TRBJ1-2 . . 12 TRBV5-3 CARRGRAYGYTF TGTGCCAGACGGGGACGGGCCTATGGCTACACCTTC
TRBJ2-7 . TRBD1 14 TRBV5-1 CASSFGTGLYEQYF TGCGCCAGCAGCTTCGGGACAGGGCTTTACGAGCAGTACTTC
TRBJ2-1 once TRBD2 17 TRBV7-2 CASSLRLAGGGSNEQFF TGTGCCAGCAGCCTACGACTAGCGGGAGGGGGCTCCAATGAGCAGTTCTTC
TRBJ1-4 . . 14 TRBV20-1 CSASGPGTNEKLFF TGCAGTGCTAGTGGTCCTGGCACTAATGAAAAACTGTTTTTT
TRBJ2-3 . TRBD2 18 TRBV6-1 CASSGASGGRTSTDTQYF TGTGCCAGCAGTGGAGCTAGCGGGGGGCGGACTAGCACAGATACGCAGTATTTT
TRBJ1-1 . . 14 TRBV29-1 CSARASGVSTEAFF TGCAGCGCCCGCGCCTCAGGGGTATCAACTGAAGCTTTCTTT